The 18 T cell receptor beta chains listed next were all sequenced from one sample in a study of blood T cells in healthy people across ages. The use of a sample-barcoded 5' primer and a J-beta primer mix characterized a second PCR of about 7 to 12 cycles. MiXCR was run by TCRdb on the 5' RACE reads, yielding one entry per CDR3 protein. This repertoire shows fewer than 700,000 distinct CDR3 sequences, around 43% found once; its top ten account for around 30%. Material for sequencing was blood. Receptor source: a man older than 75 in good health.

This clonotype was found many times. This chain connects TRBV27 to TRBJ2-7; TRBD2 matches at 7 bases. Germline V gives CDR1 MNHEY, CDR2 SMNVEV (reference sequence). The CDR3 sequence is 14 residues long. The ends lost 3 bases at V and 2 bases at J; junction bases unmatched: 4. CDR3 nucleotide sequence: TGTGCCAGCAGTTTCGGGGGGAACCCCTACGAGCAGTACTTC. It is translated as CASSFGGNPYEQYF.

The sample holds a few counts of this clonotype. The CDR3 region has the DNA TGTGCCAGCAGCCCCGGGACTAGTTGGATAGGTACGCAGTATTTT. Protein product: CASSPGTSWIGTQYF. The V gene is TRBV7-2, the J gene TRBJ2-3; 8 nucleotides match TRBD2. V lost 5 bases to trimming and J lost 8 bases; unmatched junction nucleotides: 12. The CDR3 totals 15 residues. CDR1 and CDR2 from the germline V gene are SGHTA and FQGNSA.

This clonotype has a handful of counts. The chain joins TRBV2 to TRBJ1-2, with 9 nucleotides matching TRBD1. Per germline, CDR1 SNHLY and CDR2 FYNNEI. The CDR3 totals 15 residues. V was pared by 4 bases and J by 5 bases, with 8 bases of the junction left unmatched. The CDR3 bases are TGTGCCAGCAGTGCAAGGACAGGGGCGAATTATGGCTACACCTTC. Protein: CASSARTGANYGYTF. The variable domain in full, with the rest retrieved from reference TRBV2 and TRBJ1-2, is EPEVTQTPSHQVTQMGQEVILRCVPISNHLYFYWYRQILGQKVEFLVSFYNNEISEKSEIFDDQFSVERPDGSNFTLKIRSTKLEDSAMYFCASSARTGANYGYTFGSGTRLTVV.

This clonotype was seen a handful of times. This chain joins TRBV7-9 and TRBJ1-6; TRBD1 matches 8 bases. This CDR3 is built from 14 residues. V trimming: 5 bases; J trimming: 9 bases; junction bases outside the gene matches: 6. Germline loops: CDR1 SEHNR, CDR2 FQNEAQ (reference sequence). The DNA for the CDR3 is TGTGCCAGCAGCAACGGACAGGGTAGTTCACCCCTCCACTTT. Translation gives CASSNGQGSSPLHF.

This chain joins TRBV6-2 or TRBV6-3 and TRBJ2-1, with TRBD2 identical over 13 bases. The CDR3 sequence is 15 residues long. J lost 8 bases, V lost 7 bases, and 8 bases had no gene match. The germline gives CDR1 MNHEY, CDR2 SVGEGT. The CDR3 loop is CASKKAGTSGDEQFF. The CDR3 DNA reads TGTGCCAGCAAAAAGGCTGGGACTAGCGGGGATGAGCAGTTCTTC.

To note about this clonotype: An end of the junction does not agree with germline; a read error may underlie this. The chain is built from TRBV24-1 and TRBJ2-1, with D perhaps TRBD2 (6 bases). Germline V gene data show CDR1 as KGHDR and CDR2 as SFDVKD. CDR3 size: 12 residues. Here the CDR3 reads CAPSSGHNEQFF. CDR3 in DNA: TGTGCCCCCAGTAGCGGTCACAATGAGCAGTTCTTC.

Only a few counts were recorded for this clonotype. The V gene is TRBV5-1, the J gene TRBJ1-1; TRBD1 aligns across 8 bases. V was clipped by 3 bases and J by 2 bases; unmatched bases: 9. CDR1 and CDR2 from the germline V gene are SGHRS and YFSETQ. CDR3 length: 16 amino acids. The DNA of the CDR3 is TGCGCCAGCAGCTCGTCCGGGACAGGCCAAAACACTGAAGCTTTCTTT. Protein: CASSSSGTGQNTEAFF. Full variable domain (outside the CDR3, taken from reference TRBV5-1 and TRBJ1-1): KAGVTQTPRYLIKTRGQQVTLSCSPISGHRSVSWYQQTPGQGLQFLFEYFSETQRNKGNFPGRFSGRQFSNSRSEMNVSTLELGDSALYLCASSSSGTGQNTEAFFGQGTRLTVV.

The CDR3 spells CASSRDPSGGYTF. DNA for the CDR3: TGTGCCAGCAGCCGGGACCCCAGCGGGGGCTACACCTTC. The rearrangement joins TRBV7-2 to TRBJ1-2; TRBD1 might be the D (5 bases). Trimming pared 5 bases from V and 8 bases from J, leaving 15 bases between. Looked up from germline, CDR1 is SGHTA and CDR2 is FQGNSA. The CDR3 has 13 amino acids.

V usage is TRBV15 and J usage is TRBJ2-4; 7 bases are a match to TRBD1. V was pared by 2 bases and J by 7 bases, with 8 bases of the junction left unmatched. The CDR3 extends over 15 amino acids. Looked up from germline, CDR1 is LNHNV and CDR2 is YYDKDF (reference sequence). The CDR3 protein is CATSRYGQARNIQYF. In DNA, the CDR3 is TGTGCCACCAGCAGATACGGACAGGCGAGGAACATTCAGTACTTC. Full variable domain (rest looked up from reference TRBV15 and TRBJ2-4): DAMVIQNPRYQVTQFGKPVTLSCSQTLNHNVMYWYQQKSSQAPKLLFHYYDKDFNNEADTPDNFQSRRPNTSFCFLDIRSPGLGDTAMYLCATSRYGQARNIQYFGAGTRLSVL.

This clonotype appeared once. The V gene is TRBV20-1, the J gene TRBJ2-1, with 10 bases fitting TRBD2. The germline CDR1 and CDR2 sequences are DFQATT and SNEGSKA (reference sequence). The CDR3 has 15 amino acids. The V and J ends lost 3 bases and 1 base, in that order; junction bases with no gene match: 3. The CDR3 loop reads CSARGSGRSYNEQFF. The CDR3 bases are TGCAGTGCTAGGGGTAGCGGGAGGTCCTACAATGAGCAGTTCTTC.

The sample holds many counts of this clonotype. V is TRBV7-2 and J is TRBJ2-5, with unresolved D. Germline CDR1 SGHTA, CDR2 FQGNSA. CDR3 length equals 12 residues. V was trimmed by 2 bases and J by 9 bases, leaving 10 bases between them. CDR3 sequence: CASSLLGWAQYF. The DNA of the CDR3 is TGTGCCAGCAGCTTATTGGGTTGGGCCCAGTACTTC.

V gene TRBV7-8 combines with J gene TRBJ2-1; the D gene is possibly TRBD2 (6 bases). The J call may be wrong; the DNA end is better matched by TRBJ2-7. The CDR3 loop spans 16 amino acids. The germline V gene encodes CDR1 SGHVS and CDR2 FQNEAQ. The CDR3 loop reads CASSPPRGSGYNEQYF. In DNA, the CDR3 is TGTGCCAGCAGCCCCCCCCGGGGGTCGGGGTACAATGAGCAGTACTTC.

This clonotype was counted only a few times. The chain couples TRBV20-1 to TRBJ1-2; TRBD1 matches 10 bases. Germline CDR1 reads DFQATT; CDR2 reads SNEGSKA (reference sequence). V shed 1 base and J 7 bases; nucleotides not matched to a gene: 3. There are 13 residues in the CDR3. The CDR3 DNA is TGCAGTGCTAGAGCGGGACAGGGGTTTGGCTACACCTTC. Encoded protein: CSARAGQGFGYTF.

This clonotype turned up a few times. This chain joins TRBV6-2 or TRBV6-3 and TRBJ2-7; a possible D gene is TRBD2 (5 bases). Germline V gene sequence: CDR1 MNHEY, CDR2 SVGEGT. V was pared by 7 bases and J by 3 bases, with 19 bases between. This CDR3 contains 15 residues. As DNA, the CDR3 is TGTGCCAGCATCCCAGGACTGGAGGCTCTCTACGAGCAGTACTTC. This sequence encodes CASIPGLEALYEQYF.

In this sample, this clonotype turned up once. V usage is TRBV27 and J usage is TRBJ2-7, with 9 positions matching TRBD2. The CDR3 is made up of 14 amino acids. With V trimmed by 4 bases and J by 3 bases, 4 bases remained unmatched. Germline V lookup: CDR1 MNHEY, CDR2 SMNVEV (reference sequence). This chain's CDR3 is CASSYSGSGYEQYF. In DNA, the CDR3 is TGTGCCAGCAGTTATAGCGGGAGTGGCTACGAGCAGTACTTC.

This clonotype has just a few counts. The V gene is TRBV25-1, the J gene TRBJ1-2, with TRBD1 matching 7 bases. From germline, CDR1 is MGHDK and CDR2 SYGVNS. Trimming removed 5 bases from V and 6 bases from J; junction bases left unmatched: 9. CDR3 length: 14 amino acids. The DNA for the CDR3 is TGTGCCAGCAGTACACAGGGGAGTGGGGATGGCTACACCTTC. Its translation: CASSTQGSGDGYTF.

CDR3 in amino acids: CASSKTWNTEAFF. In DNA form, the CDR3 reads TGTGCCAGCAGTAAGACATGGAACACTGAAGCTTTCTTT. The V and J genes are TRBV6-2 or TRBV6-3 and TRBJ1-1; D unclear. The germline V gene has CDR1 MNHEY and CDR2 SVGEGT. The CDR3 sequence is 13 residues long. The V gene lost 5 bases and the J gene lost 1 base, with 8 bases spanning the gap.

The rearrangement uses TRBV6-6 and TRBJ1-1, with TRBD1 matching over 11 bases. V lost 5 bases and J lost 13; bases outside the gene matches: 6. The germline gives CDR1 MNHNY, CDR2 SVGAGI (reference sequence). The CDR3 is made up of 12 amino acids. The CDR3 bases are TGTGCCAGCAGTCTCACCGGGACAGGGGGTTTCTTT. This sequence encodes CASSLTGTGGFF.